These 20 T cell receptor beta chains came from one sample sequenced in a study of blood T cell repertoires in COVID-19. The assay was immunoSEQ multiplex PCR, and TCRdb's table has in-frame clones only and misses some. The sample includes about 210,000 clones, about 91% of them seen just once. Sample: peripheral blood. These receptors all stem from a young man with acute or convalescent COVID-19.

The rearrangement joins TRBV11-2 to TRBJ2-2; no definite D call. Germline V gene data show CDR1 as SGHAT and CDR2 as FQNNGV. V lost 1 base and J 13 bases, leaving 13 bases between the germline ends. This CDR3 has 13 amino acids. CDR3 residues: CASSLAARVGLFF. In DNA form, the CDR3 reads TGTGCCAGCAGCTTAGCGGCTAGAGTTGGGCTGTTTTTT.

The chain uses TRBV5-5 and TRBJ2-2; no clear D. Germline V gene lookup returns CDR1 SGHKS and CDR2 YYEKEE (reference sequence). V gave up 0 bases and J gave up 6 bases, with 6 bases separating them. This CDR3 has 13 residues. The CDR3 coding sequence is TGTGCCAGCAGCTTGGCCGGTCCCGGGGAGCTGTTTTTT. Translated, it gives CASSLAGPGELFF.

The chain employs TRBV28 and TRBJ1-1; 10 bases map to TRBD1. The CDR3 length is 17 residues. Germline CDR1 and CDR2: MDHEN and SYDVKM. Losses at the gene ends were 4 bases for V and 3 bases for J; bases not matched to a gene: 11. CDR3 loop: CASSSPPGTGEYTEAFF. The CDR3 DNA reads TGTGCCAGCAGTTCACCACCCGGGACAGGGGAGTACACTGAAGCTTTCTTT.

This clone occurred once. V usage is TRBV5-3 and J usage is TRBJ2-1; 11 bases line up with TRBD1. TRBV5-3 is an ORF for which the function is uncertain. CDR3 length equals 16 residues. The V gene end was trimmed by 4 bases and the J gene end by 7 bases; junction bases not matched to a gene: 10. The CDR3 spells CARSQEGQGAANEQFF. For the CDR3, the DNA is TGTGCCAGAAGCCAAGAAGGACAGGGGGCGGCAAATGAGCAGTTCTTC.

The CDR3 DNA follows: TGTGCCAGCAGCTCTACGACAACGTCAACGTTTGGCTACACCTTC. Protein sequence: CASSSTTTSTFGYTF. V is TRBV7-2 and J is TRBJ1-2; no definite D call. The CDR3 is 15 amino acids. Germline-derived CDR1 and CDR2 are SGHTA and FQGNSA. Trimming left V 4 bases short and J 7 bases short, with 19 bases between.

This chain links TRBV2 with TRBJ2-6; 7 bases align to TRBD2. The CDR3 extends over 16 amino acids. With V trimmed by 7 bases and J by 4 bases, 10 bases remained unmatched. CDR1 SNHLY and CDR2 FYNNEI come from the germline V gene. CDR3 sequence reads: CASTTSRALGANVLTF. The CDR3 nucleotides are TGTGCCAGCACGACTAGCCGAGCTCTGGGGGCCAACGTCCTGACTTTC.

The chain employs TRBV27 and TRBJ2-7, with D unclear. CDR3 length: 16 amino acids. Germline V CDR1 and CDR2: MNHEY, SMNVEV (reference sequence). Trimming shortened V by 4 bases and J by 0 bases, and 16 bases separated the two germline ends. DNA of the CDR3: TGTGCCAGCAGTTCACCCTCCCAAGGAGCCTCCTACGAGCAGTACTTC. It yields the protein CASSSPSQGASYEQYF.

This chain's CDR3 is CASSEPGIINYGYTF. The DNA of the CDR3 is TGTGCCAGCAGTGAGCCAGGAATAATCAACTATGGCTACACCTTC. The rearrangement uses TRBV6-1 and TRBJ1-2, with D uncertain. CDR1 MNHNS and CDR2 SASEGT come from the germline V gene. V gave up 3 bases and J gave up 2 bases, with 13 bases separating them. This CDR3 is built from 15 residues.

V gene TRBV29-1 combines with J gene TRBJ1-3, with TRBD1 matching 9 bases. CDR1 and CDR2 (germline): SQVTM, ANQGSEA. There are 14 residues in the CDR3. For the CDR3, the DNA is TGCAGTGTGTCACAGGGGGCAGGAGGAAACACCATATATTTT. This encodes CSVSQGAGGNTIYF.

V is TRBV12-3 or TRBV12-4 and J is TRBJ2-7; D may be TRBD1 (5 bases). Trimming pared 7 bases from V and 3 bases from J, leaving 10 bases between. This CDR3 spans 12 amino acids. CDR3 in amino acids: CASTTTVYEQYF. DNA of the CDR3: TGTGCCAGCACCACGACAGTCTACGAGCAGTACTTC.

The V call is TRBV25-1, the J call TRBJ2-7, with D perhaps TRBD2 (5 bases). The V end was cut by 1 base, the J end by 10 bases, with 8 bases between. The CDR3 runs to 11 residues. The V gene's germline CDR1 is MGHDK and CDR2 SYGVNS. Written as DNA, the CDR3 is TGTGCCAGCAGTGAATTCGGGGTTCAGTACTTC. Translation gives CASSEFGVQYF.

The chain combines TRBV4-1 with TRBJ2-7; D ambiguous. Germline CDR1 is MGHRA and CDR2 is YSYEKL. With 5 bases removed from V and 3 bases from J, the gap between germline ends came to 8 bases. The CDR3 contains 12 residues. CDR3 loop: CASSTQSYEQYF. As DNA, the CDR3 is TGCGCCAGCAGCACACAAAGCTACGAGCAGTACTTC.

V and J are TRBV27 and TRBJ2-7; tentative D call: TRBD1 (5 bases). V dropped 3 bases and J dropped 2 bases, with 8 bases sitting between them. The CDR3 has 13 amino acids. Germline V gives CDR1 MNHEY, CDR2 SMNVEV (reference sequence). CDR3 residues: CASSFRVPYEQYF. CDR3 sequence (DNA): TGTGCCAGCAGTTTCAGGGTACCCTACGAGCAGTACTTC.

This clone has just one count. The V and J genes are TRBV7-3 and TRBJ2-5, with a tentative D call TRBD2 (6 bases). Between the trimmed V and J ends, which lost 1 base and 3 bases, there was a span of 6 bases. The CDR3 totals 13 residues. From germline, CDR1 is SGHTA and CDR2 FQGTGA. The CDR3 coding sequence is TGTGCCAGCAGCTTAAGCGGGAAAGAGACCCAGTACTTC. Its protein is CASSLSGKETQYF. Drawing the rest from reference TRBV7-3 and TRBJ2-5, the complete variable domain is GAGVSQTPSNKVTEKGKYVELRCDPISGHTALYWYRQSLGQGPEFLIYFQGTGAADDSGLPNDRFFAVRPEGSVSTLKIQRTERGDSAVYLCASSLSGKETQYFGPGTRLLVL.

The chain uses TRBV20-1 and TRBJ1-5, with a tentative D call TRBD1 (5 bases). Trimming shortened V by 6 bases and J by 9 bases, and 18 bases separated the two germline ends. Germline values: CDR1 DFQATT, CDR2 SNEGSKA (reference sequence). The CDR3 runs to 13 residues. The DNA of the CDR3 is TGCAGTGCAAGTACAGGTTCGGATCGGCCCCAGCATTTT. This sequence encodes CSASTGSDRPQHF.

The CDR3 nucleotides are TGTGCCTGGAATTTGGGCAGGGGAGGGGGCTACACCTTC. This encodes CAWNLGRGGGYTF. The genes are TRBV30 and TRBJ1-2, with D tentatively TRBD1 (6 bases). V lost 4 bases and J 8 bases, leaving 17 bases between the germline ends. The germline CDR1 and CDR2 sequences are GTSNPN and SVGIG (reference sequence). The CDR3 has 13 residues.

The J gene is TRBJ2-7, the V gene TRBV5-4; TRBD1 matches at 7 bases. Germline V gene lookup returns CDR1 SGHNT and CDR2 YYREEE (reference sequence). The junction had 6 bases not matched to a gene; V was cut back by 0 bases and J by 0 bases. CDR3 size: 16 residues. The chain's CDR3 is CASSLDGQVSSYEQYF. The DNA of the CDR3 is TGTGCCAGCAGCTTGGATGGACAGGTGAGCTCCTACGAGCAGTACTTC.

This chain uses TRBV24-1 with TRBJ2-3; 13 positions match TRBD2. The length of the CDR3 is 18 residues. The V and J ends lost 4 bases and 0 bases, in that order; junction bases with no gene match: 6. CDR1 KGHDR and CDR2 SFDVKD come from the germline V gene. The CDR3 DNA follows: TGTGCCACCAGTGACCCGGGACTAGCGGGGCTTAGCACAGATACGCAGTATTTT. This sequence encodes CATSDPGLAGLSTDTQYF.

The V call is TRBV10-1, the J call TRBJ1-1; possible D gene TRBD1, 5 bases. Germline values: CDR1 WNHNN, CDR2 SYGVQD (reference sequence). The CDR3 length is 13 residues. V lost 4 bases, J lost 4 bases, and 10 bases lay in between. The CDR3 sequence is CASSVAGGTEAFF. The CDR3 nucleotides read TGCGCCAGCAGTGTGGCCGGGGGCACTGAAGCTTTCTTT.

V gene TRBV18 combines with J gene TRBJ2-7; 9 bases align to TRBD2. In germline, CDR1 is KGHSH, CDR2 LQKENI. The CDR3 is 16 amino acids. The trim removed 6 bases at V and 3 bases at J, leaving 12 bases unmatched. The CDR3 DNA sequence: TGTGCCAGCTCTCAGCGTATAGCGGGGGAGAACTACGAGCAGTACTTC. Amino acids: CASSQRIAGENYEQYF.